This T cell receptor (beta chain) was captured in a study of shared clonotypes between healthy human individuals. Sequenced by immunoSEQ multiplex PCR; TCRdb stores in-frame clones only, minus some. The table lists a few million clones, approximately 92% of them singletons. CDR3 length equals 12 residues. V was clipped by 5 bases and J by 14 bases; unmatched bases: 8. Germline V gives CDR1 MDHEN, CDR2 SYDVKM. The origin of this receptor is a man between 18 and 29 years old in good health. The sequencing input was naive CD4+ T cells sorted from blood. Subset in this sample: CD45RA+ positively selected. The gene calls are TRBV28 and TRBJ2-1; 8 nucleotides line up with TRBD1. In nucleotides, the CDR3 is TGTGCCAGCAGTCTAAGGACAGGGAGTAAGTTCTTC. Translated: CASSLRTGSKFF.